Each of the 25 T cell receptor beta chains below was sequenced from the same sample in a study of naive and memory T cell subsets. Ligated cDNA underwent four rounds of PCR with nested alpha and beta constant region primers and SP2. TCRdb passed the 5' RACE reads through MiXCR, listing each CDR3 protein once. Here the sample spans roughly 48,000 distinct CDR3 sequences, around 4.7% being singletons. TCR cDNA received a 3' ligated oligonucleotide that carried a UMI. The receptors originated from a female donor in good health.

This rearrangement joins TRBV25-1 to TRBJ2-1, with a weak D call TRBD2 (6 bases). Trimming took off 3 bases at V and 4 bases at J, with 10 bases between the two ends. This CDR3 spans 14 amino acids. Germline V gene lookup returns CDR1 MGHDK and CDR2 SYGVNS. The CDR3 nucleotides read TGTGCCAGCAGTGATAGCGGAATTTACAATGAGCAGTTCTTC. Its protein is CASSDSGIYNEQFF.

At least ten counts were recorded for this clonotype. The CDR3 sequence: CASSPGLAYNEQFF. The CDR3 DNA sequence: TGTGCCAGCAGCCCGGGACTTGCCTACAATGAGCAGTTCTTC. This chain uses TRBV3-1 with TRBJ2-1; D is possibly TRBD2 (6 bases). Looked up from germline, CDR1 is LGHDT and CDR2 is YNNKEL (reference sequence). The V end was cut by 4 bases, the J end by 2 bases, with 9 bases between. The CDR3 spans 14 residues.

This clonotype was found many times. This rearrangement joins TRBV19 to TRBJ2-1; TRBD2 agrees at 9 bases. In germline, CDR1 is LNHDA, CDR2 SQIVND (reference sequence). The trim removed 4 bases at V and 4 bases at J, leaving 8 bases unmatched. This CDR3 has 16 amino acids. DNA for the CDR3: TGTGCCAGTAGTACCCCGACTAGCGGAAGATACAATGAGCAGTTCTTC. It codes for CASSTPTSGRYNEQFF.

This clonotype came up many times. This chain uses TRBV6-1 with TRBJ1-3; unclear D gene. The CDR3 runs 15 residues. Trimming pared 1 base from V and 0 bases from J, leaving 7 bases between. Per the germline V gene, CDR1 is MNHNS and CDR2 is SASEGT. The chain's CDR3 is CASSEDGFSGNTIYF. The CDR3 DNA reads TGTGCCAGCAGTGAAGATGGATTCTCTGGAAACACCATATATTTT.

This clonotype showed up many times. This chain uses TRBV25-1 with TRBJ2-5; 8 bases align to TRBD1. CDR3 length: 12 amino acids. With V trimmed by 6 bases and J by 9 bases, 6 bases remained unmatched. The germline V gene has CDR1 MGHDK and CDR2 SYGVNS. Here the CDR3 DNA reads TGTGCCAGCAGGGAGACAGGGGCTGCCCAGTACTTC. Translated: CASRETGAAQYF.

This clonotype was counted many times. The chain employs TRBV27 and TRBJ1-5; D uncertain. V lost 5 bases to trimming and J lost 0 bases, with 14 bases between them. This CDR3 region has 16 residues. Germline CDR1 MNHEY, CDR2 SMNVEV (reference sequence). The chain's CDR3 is CASSPITPYSNQPQHF. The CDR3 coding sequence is TGTGCCAGCAGTCCAATTACACCGTATAGCAATCAGCCCCAGCATTTT.

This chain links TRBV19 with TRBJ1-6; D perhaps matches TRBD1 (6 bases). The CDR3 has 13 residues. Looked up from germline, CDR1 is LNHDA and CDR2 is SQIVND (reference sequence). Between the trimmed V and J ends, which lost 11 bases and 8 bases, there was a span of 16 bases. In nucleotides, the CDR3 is TGTGCCGTCGCCGGGACACCCGATTCACCCCTCCACTTT. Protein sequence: CAVAGTPDSPLHF.

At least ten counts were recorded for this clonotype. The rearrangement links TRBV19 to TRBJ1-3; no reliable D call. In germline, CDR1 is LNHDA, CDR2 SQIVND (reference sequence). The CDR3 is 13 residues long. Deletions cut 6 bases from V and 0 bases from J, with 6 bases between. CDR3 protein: CASRQSSGNTIYF. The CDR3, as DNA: TGTGCCAGTAGACAAAGCTCTGGAAACACCATATATTTT.

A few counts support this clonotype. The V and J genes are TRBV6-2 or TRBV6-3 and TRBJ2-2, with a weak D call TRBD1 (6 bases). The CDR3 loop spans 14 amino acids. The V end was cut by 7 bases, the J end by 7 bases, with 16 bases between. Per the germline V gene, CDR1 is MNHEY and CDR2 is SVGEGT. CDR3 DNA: TGTGCCAGCACCGAGGGGGAGCTGAGCGGGGAGCTGTTTTTT. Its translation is CASTEGELSGELFF.

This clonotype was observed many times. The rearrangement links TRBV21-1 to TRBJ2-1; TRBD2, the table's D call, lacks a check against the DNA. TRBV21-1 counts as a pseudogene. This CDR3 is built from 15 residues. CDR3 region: CASTWDRGSGGPQFF. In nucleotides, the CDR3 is TGTGCCAGCACCTGGGACAGGGGTTCGGGAGGGCCCCAGTTCTTC.

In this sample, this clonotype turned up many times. For the CDR3, the DNA is TGTGCCAGCAGTCCATCCGGGACAGGGGCCTACGAGCAGTACTTC. Translated, it gives CASSPSGTGAYEQYF. The chain employs TRBV27 and TRBJ2-7; 10 bases fit TRBD1. J was trimmed by 2 bases and V by 5 bases; bases with no gene match: 6. CDR3 size: 15 residues. Looked up from germline, CDR1 is MNHEY and CDR2 is SMNVEV (reference sequence).

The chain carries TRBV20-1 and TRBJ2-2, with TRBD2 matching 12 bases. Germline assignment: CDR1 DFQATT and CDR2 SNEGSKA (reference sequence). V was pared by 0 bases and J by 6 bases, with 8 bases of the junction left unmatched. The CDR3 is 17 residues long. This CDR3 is CSARDTTSGSLAGELFF. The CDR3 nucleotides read TGCAGTGCTAGAGACACGACTAGCGGGAGCCTAGCCGGGGAGCTGTTTTTT.

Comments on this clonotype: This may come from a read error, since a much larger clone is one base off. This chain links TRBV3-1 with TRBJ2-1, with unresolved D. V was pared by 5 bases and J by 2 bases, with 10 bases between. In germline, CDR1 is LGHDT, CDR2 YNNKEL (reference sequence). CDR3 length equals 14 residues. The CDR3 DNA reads TGTGCCAGCAGCATGAGGAGAACCTACAATGAGCAGTTCTTC. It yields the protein CASSMRRTYNEQFF.

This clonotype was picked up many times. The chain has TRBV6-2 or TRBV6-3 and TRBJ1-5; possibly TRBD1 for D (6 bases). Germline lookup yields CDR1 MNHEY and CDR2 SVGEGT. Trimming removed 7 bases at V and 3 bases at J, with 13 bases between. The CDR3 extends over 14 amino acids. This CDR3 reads CASNQDRINQPQHF. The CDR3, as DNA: TGTGCCAGCAACCAAGACAGGATCAATCAGCCCCAGCATTTT.

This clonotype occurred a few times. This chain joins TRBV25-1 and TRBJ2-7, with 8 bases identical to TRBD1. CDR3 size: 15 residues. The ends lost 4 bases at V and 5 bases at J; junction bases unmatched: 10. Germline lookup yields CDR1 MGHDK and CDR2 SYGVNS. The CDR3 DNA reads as TGTGCCAGCAGTGGAGGACAGGGTCATTCTGACGAGCAGTACTTC. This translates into CASSGGQGHSDEQYF.

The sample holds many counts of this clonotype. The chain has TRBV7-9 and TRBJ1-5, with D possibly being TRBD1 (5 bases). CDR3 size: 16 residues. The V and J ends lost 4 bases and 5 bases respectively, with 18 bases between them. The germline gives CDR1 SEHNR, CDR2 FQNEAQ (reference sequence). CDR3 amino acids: CASSWGDRGFHQPQHF. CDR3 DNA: TGTGCCAGCAGCTGGGGGGACCGAGGTTTTCATCAGCCCCAGCATTTT.

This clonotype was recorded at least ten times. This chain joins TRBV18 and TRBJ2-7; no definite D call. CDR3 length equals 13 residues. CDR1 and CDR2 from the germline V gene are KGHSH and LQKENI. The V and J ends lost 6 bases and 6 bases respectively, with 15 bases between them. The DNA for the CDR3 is TGTGCCAGCTCCAGGTCTCGGACGTCCGAGCAGTACTTC. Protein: CASSRSRTSEQYF.

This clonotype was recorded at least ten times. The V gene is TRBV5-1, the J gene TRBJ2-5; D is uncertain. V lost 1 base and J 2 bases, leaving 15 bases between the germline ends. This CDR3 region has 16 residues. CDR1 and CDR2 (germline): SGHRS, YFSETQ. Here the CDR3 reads CASSLRPQLDQETQYF. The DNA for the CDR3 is TGCGCCAGCAGCTTGAGGCCCCAGCTAGATCAAGAGACCCAGTACTTC. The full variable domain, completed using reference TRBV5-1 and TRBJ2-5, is KAGVTQTPRYLIKTRGQQVTLSCSPISGHRSVSWYQQTPGQGLQFLFEYFSETQRNKGNFPGRFSGRQFSNSRSEMNVSTLELGDSALYLCASSLRPQLDQETQYFGPGTRLLVL.

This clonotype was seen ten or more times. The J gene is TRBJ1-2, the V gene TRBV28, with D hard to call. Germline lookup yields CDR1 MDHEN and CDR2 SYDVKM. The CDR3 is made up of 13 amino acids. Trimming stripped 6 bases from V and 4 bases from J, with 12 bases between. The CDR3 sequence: CASRTGPPYGYTF. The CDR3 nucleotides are TGTGCCAGCAGGACGGGCCCGCCCTATGGCTACACCTTC.

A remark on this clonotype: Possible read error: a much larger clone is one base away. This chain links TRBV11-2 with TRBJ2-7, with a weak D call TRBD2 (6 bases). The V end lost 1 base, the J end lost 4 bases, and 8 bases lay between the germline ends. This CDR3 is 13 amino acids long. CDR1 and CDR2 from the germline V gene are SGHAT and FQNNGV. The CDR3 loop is CASSLGRGYEQYF. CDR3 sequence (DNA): TGTGCCAGCAGCTTAGGTCGGGGGTACGAGCAGTACTTC.

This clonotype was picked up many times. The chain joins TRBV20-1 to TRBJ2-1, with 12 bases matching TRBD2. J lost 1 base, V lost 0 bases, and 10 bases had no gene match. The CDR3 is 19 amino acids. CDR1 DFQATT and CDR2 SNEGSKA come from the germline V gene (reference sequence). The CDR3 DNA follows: TGCAGTGCTAGAGATAGGGCTAGCGGGAGGGCCATGTCCTACAATGAGCAGTTCTTC. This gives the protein CSARDRASGRAMSYNEQFF.

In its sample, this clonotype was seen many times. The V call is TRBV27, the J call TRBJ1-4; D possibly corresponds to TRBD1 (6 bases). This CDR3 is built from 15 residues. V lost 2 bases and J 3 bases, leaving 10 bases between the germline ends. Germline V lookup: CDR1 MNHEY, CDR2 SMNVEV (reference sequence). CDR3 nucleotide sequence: TGTGCCAGCAGTTTACGCCGGGGGCCTAATGAAAAACTGTTTTTT. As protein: CASSLRRGPNEKLFF.

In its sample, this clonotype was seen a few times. DNA of the CDR3: TGTGCCAGCAGCCCCGGGAGGGGACGTACCTACGAGCAGTACTTC. It specifies CASSPGRGRTYEQYF. J is TRBJ2-7 and V is TRBV27, with 8 bases matching TRBD2. The CDR3 consists of 15 residues. The V gene's germline CDR1 is MNHEY and CDR2 SMNVEV (reference sequence). The trim removed 6 bases at V and 2 bases at J, leaving 9 bases unmatched.

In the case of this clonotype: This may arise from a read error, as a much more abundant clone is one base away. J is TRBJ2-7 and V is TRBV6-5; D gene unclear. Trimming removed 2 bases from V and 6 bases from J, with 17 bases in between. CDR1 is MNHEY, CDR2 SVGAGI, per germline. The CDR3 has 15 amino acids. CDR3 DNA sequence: TGTGCCAGCAGTTACAGTGGCCGATCCTACGCCGAGCAGTACTTC. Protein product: CASSYSGRSYAEQYF.

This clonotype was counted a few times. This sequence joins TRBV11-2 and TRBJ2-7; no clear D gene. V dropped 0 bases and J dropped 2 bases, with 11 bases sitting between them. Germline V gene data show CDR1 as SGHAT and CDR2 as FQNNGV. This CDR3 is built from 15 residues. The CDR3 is CASSLEHLPTYEQYF. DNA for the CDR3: TGTGCCAGCAGCTTAGAACACCTTCCCACCTACGAGCAGTACTTC.